One and the same sample provided the 16 T cell receptor beta chains below, sequenced in a study of T cells after yellow fever vaccination. Using its own MiXCR run on the 5' RACE reads, TCRdb lists one record per CDR3 protein. The sample holds hundreds of thousands of distinct CDR3 sequences, 21% seen once. The input for sequencing was PBMCs, taken roughly 20 days after the first yellow fever vaccination. The receptors stem from a man aged 18 to 30 who received the YFV17D yellow fever vaccine.

Ten or more counts support this clonotype. This sequence joins TRBV18 and TRBJ2-3, with a weak D call TRBD2 (6 bases). This CDR3 region has 15 residues. Germline CDR1 reads KGHSH; CDR2 reads LQKENI. V lost 0 bases and J lost 3, with 10 bases in between. For the CDR3, the DNA is TGTGCCAGCTCACCACCTAGAGGAGGGACAGATACGCAGTATTTT. This gives the protein CASSPPRGGTDTQYF.

J is TRBJ2-5 and V is TRBV7-7; D is ambiguous. V was trimmed by 3 bases and J by 6 bases, leaving 11 bases between them. CDR1 is SSHAT and CDR2 is FNYEAQ in the germline V gene (reference sequence). The CDR3 is 13 residues long. CDR3 nucleotides: TGTGCCAGCAGCTTCGGCAGCAGCAAGACCCAGTACTTC. It encodes CASSFGSSKTQYF.

The chain is built from TRBV3-1 and TRBJ2-1; maybe TRBD1 (5 bases). This CDR3 contains 15 residues. The germline V gene has CDR1 LGHDT and CDR2 YNNKEL (reference sequence). V lost 2 bases, J lost 4 bases, and 12 bases lay in between. CDR3 region: CASSQTTGTYNEQFF. DNA of the CDR3: TGTGCCAGCAGCCAAACAACAGGTACATACAATGAGCAGTTCTTC.

The chain has TRBV5-6 and TRBJ2-5, with D possibly matching TRBD1 (7 bases). This CDR3 region has 14 residues. CDR1 is SGHDT, CDR2 YYEEEE, per germline. Trimming left V 4 bases short and J 2 bases short, with 12 bases between. This CDR3 reads CASSPGDRQETQYF. CDR3 DNA sequence: TGTGCCAGCAGCCCGGGGGACAGACAAGAGACCCAGTACTTC.

The chain uses TRBV18 and TRBJ1-4; TRBD1 aligns across 7 bases. Germline lookup yields CDR1 KGHSH and CDR2 LQKENI. V shed 2 bases, J shed 5 bases, and the junction held 5 bases outside the gene matches. The CDR3 has 15 residues. This CDR3 reads CASSPVQGRNEKLFF. CDR3 bases: TGTGCCAGCTCACCAGTACAGGGGCGGAATGAAAAACTGTTTTTT.

This clonotype was seen only a few times. The rearrangement joins TRBV5-1 to TRBJ2-1, with a possible D match to TRBD2 (6 bases). Germline lookup yields CDR1 SGHRS and CDR2 YFSETQ. V was pared by 4 bases and J by 1 base, with 18 bases between. This CDR3 contains 17 residues. The CDR3 nucleotides are TGCGCCAGCAGCCCCCTCGCCAGGAGCGGGTCCTACAATGAGCAGTTCTTC. It encodes CASSPLARSGSYNEQFF.

This clonotype has a count of ten or more. The chain joins TRBV6-2 or TRBV6-3 to TRBJ2-3, with D hard to call. Germline CDR1 MNHEY, CDR2 SVGEGT. Trimming cost V 2 bases and J 4 bases, with 10 bases left between them. The CDR3 length is 14 residues. This CDR3 is CASSYLASADTQYF. In nucleotides, the CDR3 is TGTGCCAGCAGTTACCTGGCGAGCGCAGATACGCAGTATTTT.

The V call is TRBV10-3, the J call TRBJ2-3; 8 bases line up with TRBD1. Trimming cost V 10 bases and J 1 base; bases outside gene matches: 4. The CDR3 consists of 13 residues. CDR1 is ENHRY and CDR2 is SYGVKD in the germline V gene. CDR3 nucleotide sequence: TGTGCCACAGGACAGGGCGGCACAGATACGCAGTATTTT. Translating gives CATGQGGTDTQYF.

The J gene is TRBJ2-5, the V gene TRBV7-2, with D possibly being TRBD2 (5 bases). Per the germline V gene, CDR1 is SGHTA and CDR2 is FQGNSA. Trimming took 6 bases from V and 2 from J, leaving 16 bases between them. This CDR3 contains 15 residues. The CDR3 reads CASRQTRYYQETQYF. CDR3 nucleotide sequence: TGTGCCAGCAGGCAAACTAGATACTATCAAGAGACCCAGTACTTC. Combining the CDR3 with reference TRBV7-2 and TRBJ2-5 gives the whole variable domain GAGVSQSPSNKVTEKGKDVELRCDPISGHTALYWYRQSLGQGLEFLIYFQGNSAPDKSGLPSDRFSAERTGGSVSTLTIQRTQQEDSAVYLCASRQTRYYQETQYFGPGTRLLVL.

Only a few counts were recorded for this clonotype. The V and J genes are TRBV6-1 and TRBJ1-6, with 9 bases that match TRBD1. With V trimmed by 6 bases and J by 9 bases, 3 bases remained unmatched. The V gene's germline CDR1 is MNHNS and CDR2 SASEGT. The CDR3 length is 13 residues. The CDR3 bases are TGTGCCAGCAGCAGACAGGGGGGTTCACCCCTCCACTTT. Translated: CASSRQGGSPLHF.

This clonotype came up once. The rearrangement uses TRBV20-1 and TRBJ2-5; TRBD2 agrees at 8 bases. The V and J ends lost 6 bases and 5 bases, in that order; junction bases with no gene match: 17. The CDR3 is made up of 16 amino acids. The germline CDR1 and CDR2 sequences are DFQATT and SNEGSKA (reference sequence). In DNA form, the CDR3 reads TGCAGTGCCGATCGGGGGGGGACTCTGCAGGTGGAGACCCAGTACTTC. Protein product: CSADRGGTLQVETQYF.

V gene TRBV7-9 combines with J gene TRBJ2-7, with 7 nucleotides matching TRBD1. V shed 6 bases and J 6 bases; nucleotides not matched to a gene: 17. Germline CDR1 and CDR2: SEHNR and FQNEAQ (reference sequence). This CDR3 spans 16 amino acids. The CDR3 here is CASSPAPDRARGEQYF. The CDR3 DNA follows: TGTGCCAGCAGTCCAGCACCCGACAGGGCGAGAGGCGAGCAGTACTTC.

This clonotype was counted between two and nine times. One junction end disagrees with the germline gene, perhaps due to a read error. This chain uses TRBV3-1 with TRBJ2-5; D might be TRBD1 or TRBD2, each matching 6 bases. The CDR3 contains 13 residues. CDR1 is LGHDT and CDR2 is YNNKEL in the germline V gene (reference sequence). The CDR3 is CASTQRGEETQYF. Here the CDR3 DNA reads TGTGCCAGCACCCAAAGGGGGGAAGAGACCCAGTACTTC.

This clonotype showed up just a few times. V is TRBV9 and J is TRBJ1-2, with 10 bases lining up with TRBD1. CDR1 and CDR2 (germline): SGDLS, YYNGEE. Trimming removed 0 bases from V and 5 bases from J; junction bases left unmatched: 4. The CDR3 has 15 amino acids. CDR3 in amino acids: CASSVDDRGHYGYTF. CDR3 nucleotides: TGTGCCAGCAGCGTAGATGACAGGGGGCATTATGGCTACACCTTC.

This chain joins TRBV20-1 and TRBJ1-2; D unclear. The V gene's germline CDR1 is DFQATT and CDR2 SNEGSKA (reference sequence). The germline V and J ends were trimmed by 0 bases and 6 bases, with 14 bases remaining between them. This CDR3 is 14 amino acids long. The CDR3 loop reads CSARDATWGNGYTF. In nucleotides, the CDR3 is TGCAGTGCTAGAGATGCGACCTGGGGAAATGGCTACACCTTC.

This clonotype was counted only a few times. The chain has TRBV13 and TRBJ2-1, with D unclear. V gave up 3 bases and J gave up 3 bases, with 6 bases separating them. Germline loops: CDR1 PRHDT, CDR2 FYEKMQ (reference sequence). There are 13 residues in the CDR3. Here the CDR3 reads CASSFTGYNEQFF. The DNA for the CDR3 is TGTGCCAGCAGCTTCACGGGCTACAATGAGCAGTTCTTC.